This T cell receptor (beta chain) was sequenced during a study of identical twins. Study findings and constraints: Excess low generation probability was seen in twin-shared out-of-frame alpha sequences.

This clonotype was seen ten or more times. The antigen remains undetermined. TCRdb re-called the 5' RACE reads with MiXCR, one entry per CDR3 protein. Of around 650,000 distinct CDR3 sequences listed, 7.1% are singletons. Healthy Caucasian donors formed the entire cohort. The sample also formed part of further work on yellow fever vaccine responses in identical twins.

This TCR came from a woman between 18 and 29 years old in good health. Input material: PBMCs.

The CDR3: CASSQEMTGRGEETQYF. DNA of the CDR3: TGCGCCAGCAGCCAGGAAATGACAGGAAGGGGCGAAGAGACCCAGTACTTC. The chain uses TRBV4-1 and TRBJ2-5, with D maybe TRBD1 (6 bases). Germline CDR1 reads MGHRA; CDR2 reads YSYEKL. V shed 3 bases and J shed 3 bases, with 20 bases lying between them. The CDR3 totals 17 residues.